This is a list of T cell receptor beta chains from one sample in a study of blood T cell repertoires in COVID-19. Produced via immunoSEQ multiplex PCR; TCRdb's table is partial and in-frame only. The sample holds over 45,000 clones, 80% to 90% seen once. Specimen: peripheral blood. The receptors come from a woman aged 80 or over with acute or convalescent COVID-19. The CDR3 runs from the conserved cysteine through the conserved F or W.

V,J,CDR3
TRBV19,TRBJ1-2,CASRTGSPYGYTF
TRBV19,TRBJ1-2,CASSYSGREEIGYTF
TRBV12-5,TRBJ1-4,CASGLSQGGKLFF
TRBV19,TRBJ2-3,CASRISAGVGTDTQYF
TRBV6-5,TRBJ2-7,CASSKGTGYEQYF
TRBV2,TRBJ1-5,CASSGQGDNQPQHF
TRBV5-5,TRBJ2-3,CASSLAGLAGGPGRDTQYF
TRBV11-2,TRBJ1-3,CASSLDPGTGNTIYF
TRBV5-1,TRBJ1-4,CASSLGQLTNEKLFF
TRBV19,TRBJ2-5,CASSSVKETQYF
TRBV5-1,TRBJ2-5,CASSLVRRAEVETQYF